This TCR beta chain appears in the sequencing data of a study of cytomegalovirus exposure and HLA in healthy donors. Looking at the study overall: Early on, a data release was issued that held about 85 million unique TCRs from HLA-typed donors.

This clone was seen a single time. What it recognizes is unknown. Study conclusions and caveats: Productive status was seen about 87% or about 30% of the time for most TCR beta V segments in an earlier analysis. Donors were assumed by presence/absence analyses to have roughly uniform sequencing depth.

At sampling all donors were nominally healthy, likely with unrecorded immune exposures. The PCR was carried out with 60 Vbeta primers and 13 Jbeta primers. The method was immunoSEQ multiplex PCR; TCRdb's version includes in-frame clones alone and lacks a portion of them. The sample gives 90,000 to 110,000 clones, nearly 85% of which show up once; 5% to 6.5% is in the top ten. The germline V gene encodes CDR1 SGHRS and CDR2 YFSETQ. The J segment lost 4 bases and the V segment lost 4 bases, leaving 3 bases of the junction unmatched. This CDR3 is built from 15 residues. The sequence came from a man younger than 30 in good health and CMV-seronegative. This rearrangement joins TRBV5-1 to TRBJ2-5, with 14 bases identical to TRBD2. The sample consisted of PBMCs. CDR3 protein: CASSAGLAGAETQYF. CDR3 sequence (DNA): TGCGCCAGCAGCGCGGGACTAGCGGGAGCAGAGACCCAGTACTTC.